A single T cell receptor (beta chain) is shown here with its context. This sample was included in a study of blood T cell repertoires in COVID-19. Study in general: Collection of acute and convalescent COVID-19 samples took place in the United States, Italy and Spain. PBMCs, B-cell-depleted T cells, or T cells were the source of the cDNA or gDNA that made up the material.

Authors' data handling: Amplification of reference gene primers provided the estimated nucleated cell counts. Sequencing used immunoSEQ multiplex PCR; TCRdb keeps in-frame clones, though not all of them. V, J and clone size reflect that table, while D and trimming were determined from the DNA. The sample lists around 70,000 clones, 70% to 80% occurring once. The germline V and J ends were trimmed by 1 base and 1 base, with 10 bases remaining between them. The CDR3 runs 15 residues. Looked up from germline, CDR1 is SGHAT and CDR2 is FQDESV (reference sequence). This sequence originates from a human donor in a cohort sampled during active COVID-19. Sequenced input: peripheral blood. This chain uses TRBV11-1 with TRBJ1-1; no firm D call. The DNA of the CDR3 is TGTGCCAGCAGCTTAGGAGTCAGCGCGAACACTGAAGCTTTCTTT. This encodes CASSLGVSANTEAFF.